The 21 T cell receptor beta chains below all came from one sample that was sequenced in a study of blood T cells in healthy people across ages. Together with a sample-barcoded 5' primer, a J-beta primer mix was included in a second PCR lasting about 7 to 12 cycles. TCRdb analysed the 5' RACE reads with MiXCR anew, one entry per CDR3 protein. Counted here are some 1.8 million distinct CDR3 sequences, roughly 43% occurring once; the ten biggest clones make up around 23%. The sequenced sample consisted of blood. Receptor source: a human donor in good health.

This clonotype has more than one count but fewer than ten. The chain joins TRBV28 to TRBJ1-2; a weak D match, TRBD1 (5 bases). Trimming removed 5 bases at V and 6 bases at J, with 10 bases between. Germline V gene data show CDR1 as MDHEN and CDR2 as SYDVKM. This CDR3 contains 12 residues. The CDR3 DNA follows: TGTGCCAGCAGTAGTGGGGCCGATGGCTACACCTTC. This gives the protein CASSSGADGYTF.

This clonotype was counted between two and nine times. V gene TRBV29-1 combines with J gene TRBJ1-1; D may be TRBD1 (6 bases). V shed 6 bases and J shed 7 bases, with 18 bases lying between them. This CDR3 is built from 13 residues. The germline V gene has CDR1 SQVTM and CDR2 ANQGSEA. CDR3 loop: CSVRGTQLVEAFF. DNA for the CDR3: TGCAGCGTGAGGGGGACACAGCTTGTTGAAGCTTTCTTT.

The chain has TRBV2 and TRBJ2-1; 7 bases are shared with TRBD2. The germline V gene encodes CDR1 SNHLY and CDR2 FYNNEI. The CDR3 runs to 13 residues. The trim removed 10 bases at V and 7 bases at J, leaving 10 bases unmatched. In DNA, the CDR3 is TGTGCCATGGGGAGGGGCAGGGAAAATGAGCAGTTCTTC. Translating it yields CAMGRGRENEQFF.

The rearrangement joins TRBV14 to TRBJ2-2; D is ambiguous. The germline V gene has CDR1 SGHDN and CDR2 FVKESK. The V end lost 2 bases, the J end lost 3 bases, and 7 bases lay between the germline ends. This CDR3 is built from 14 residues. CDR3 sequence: CASSQLRDTGELFF. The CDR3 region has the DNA TGTGCCAGCAGCCAACTAAGGGACACCGGGGAGCTGTTTTTT.

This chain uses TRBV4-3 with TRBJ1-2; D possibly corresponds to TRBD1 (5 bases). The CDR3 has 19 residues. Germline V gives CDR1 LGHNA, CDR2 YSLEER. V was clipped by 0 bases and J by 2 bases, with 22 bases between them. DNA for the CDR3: TGCGCCAGCAGCCAAGAGTCACCGGACACTGACTCACACAACTATGGCTACACCTTC. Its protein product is CASSQESPDTDSHNYGYTF.

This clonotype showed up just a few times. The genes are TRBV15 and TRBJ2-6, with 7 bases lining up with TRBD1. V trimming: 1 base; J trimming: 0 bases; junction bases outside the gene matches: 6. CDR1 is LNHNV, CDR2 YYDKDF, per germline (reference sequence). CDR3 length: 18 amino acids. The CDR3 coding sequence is TGTGCCACCAGCAGAGCACGGGGACAGCTCTCTGGGGCCAACGTCCTGACTTTC. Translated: CATSRARGQLSGANVLTF.

CDR3 region: CASSLRVSTAIHRSYNEQYF. The CDR3 bases are TGTGCCAGCAGCTTGAGGGTATCCACCGCTATCCATCGATCCTACAATGAGCAGTACTTC. The chain employs TRBV5-5 and TRBJ2-1; D gene uncertain. The end of the DNA fits TRBJ2-7 better, so the J call may be wrong. CDR1 is SGHKS, CDR2 YYEKEE, per germline (reference sequence). CDR3 length: 20 residues.

CDR3 sequence reads: CASSPGGGLYAYNEQFF. For the CDR3, the DNA is TGTGCCAGCAGCCCCGGCGGGGGGCTTTACGCCTACAATGAGCAGTTCTTC. The chain recombines TRBV7-2 with TRBJ2-1; 8 bases map to TRBD2. The CDR3 covers 17 residues. Trimming took 5 bases from V and 2 from J; bases not matched to a gene: 11. Per germline, CDR1 SGHTA and CDR2 FQGNSA. The full variable domain, its missing parts supplied by reference TRBV7-2 and TRBJ2-1, is GAGVSQSPSNKVTEKGKDVELRCDPISGHTALYWYRQSLGQGLEFLIYFQGNSAPDKSGLPSDRFSAERTGGSVSTLTIQRTQQEDSAVYLCASSPGGGLYAYNEQFFGPGTRLTVL.

The CDR3 spells CASSLGSRNSYGYTF. For the CDR3, the DNA is TGTGCCAGCAGCTTAGGGTCCCGGAATAGCTATGGCTACACCTTC. The chain has TRBV7-2 and TRBJ1-2; no definite D call. CDR3 length equals 15 residues. The germline CDR1 and CDR2 sequences are SGHTA and FQGNSA. Trimming left V 1 base short and J 4 bases short, with 13 bases between. The entire variable domain, with the rest obtained from reference TRBV7-2 and TRBJ1-2, is as follows: GAGVSQSPSNKVTEKGKDVELRCDPISGHTALYWYRQSLGQGLEFLIYFQGNSAPDKSGLPSDRFSAERTGGSVSTLTIQRTQQEDSAVYLCASSLGSRNSYGYTFGSGTRLTVV.

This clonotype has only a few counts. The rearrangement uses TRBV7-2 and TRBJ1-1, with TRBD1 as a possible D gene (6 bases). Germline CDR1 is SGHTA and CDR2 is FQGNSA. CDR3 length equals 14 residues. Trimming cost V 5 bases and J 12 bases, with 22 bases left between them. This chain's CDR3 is CASSLRWDTLGSFF. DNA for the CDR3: TGTGCCAGCAGCCTGCGCTGGGACACACTCGGGTCTTTCTTT.

This chain's CDR3 is CAISEQLTPQHF. CDR3 bases: TGTGCCATCAGTGAACAACTAACGCCCCAGCATTTT. This chain joins TRBV10-3 and TRBJ1-5; no reliable D call. Looked up from germline, CDR1 is ENHRY and CDR2 is SYGVKD. This CDR3 is 12 amino acids long. Trimming shortened V by 3 bases and J by 9 bases, and 9 bases separated the two germline ends.

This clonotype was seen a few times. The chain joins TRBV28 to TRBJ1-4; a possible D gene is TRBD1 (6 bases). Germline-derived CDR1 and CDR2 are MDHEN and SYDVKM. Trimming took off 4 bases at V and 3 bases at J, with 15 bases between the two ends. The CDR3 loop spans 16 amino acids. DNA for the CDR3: TGTGCCAGCAGTTCCCCATCAAAGGGGGCTAATGAAAAACTGTTTTTT. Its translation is CASSSPSKGANEKLFF.

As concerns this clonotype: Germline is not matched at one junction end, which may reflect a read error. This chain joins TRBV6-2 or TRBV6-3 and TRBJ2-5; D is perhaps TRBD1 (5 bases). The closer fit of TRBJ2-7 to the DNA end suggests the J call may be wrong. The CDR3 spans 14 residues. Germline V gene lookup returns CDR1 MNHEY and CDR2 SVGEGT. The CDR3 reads CASSDSPGTYEQYF. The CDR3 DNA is TGTGCCAGCAGTGACTCACCAGGGACCTACGAGCAGTACTTC.

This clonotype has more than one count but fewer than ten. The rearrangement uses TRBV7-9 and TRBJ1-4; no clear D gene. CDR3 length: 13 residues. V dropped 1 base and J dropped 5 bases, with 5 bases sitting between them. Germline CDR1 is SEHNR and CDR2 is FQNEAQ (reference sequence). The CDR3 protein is CASSLGWNEKLFF. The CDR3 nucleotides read TGTGCCAGCAGCTTAGGTTGGAATGAAAAACTGTTTTTT.

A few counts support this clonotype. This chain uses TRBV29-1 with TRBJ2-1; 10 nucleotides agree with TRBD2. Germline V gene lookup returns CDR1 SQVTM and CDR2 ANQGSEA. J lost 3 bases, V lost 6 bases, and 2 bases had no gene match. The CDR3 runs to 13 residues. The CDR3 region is CSVSSGGYNEQFF. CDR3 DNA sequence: TGCAGCGTATCTAGCGGGGGCTACAATGAGCAGTTCTTC.

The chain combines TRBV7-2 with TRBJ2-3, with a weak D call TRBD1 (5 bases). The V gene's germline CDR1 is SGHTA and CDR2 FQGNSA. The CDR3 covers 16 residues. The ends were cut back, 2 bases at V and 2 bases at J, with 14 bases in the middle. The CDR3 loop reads CASSLTGQPLTDTQYF. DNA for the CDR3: TGTGCCAGCAGCTTAACCGGACAACCGCTCACAGATACGCAGTATTTT. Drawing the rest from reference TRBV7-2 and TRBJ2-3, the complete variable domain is GAGVSQSPSNKVTEKGKDVELRCDPISGHTALYWYRQSLGQGLEFLIYFQGNSAPDKSGLPSDRFSAERTGGSVSTLTIQRTQQEDSAVYLCASSLTGQPLTDTQYFGPGTRLTVL.

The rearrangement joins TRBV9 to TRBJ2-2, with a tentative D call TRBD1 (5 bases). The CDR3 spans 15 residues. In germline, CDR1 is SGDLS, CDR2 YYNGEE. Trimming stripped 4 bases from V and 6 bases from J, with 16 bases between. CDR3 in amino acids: CASSLQPDSPGELFF. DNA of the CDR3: TGTGCCAGCAGCCTCCAGCCCGACAGTCCCGGGGAGCTGTTTTTT.

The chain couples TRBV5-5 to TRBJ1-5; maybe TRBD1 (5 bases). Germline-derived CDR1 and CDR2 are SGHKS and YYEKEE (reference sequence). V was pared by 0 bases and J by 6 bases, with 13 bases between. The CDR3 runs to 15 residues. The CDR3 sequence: CASSLEPGGGQPQHF. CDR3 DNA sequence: TGTGCCAGCAGCTTGGAACCGGGGGGTGGTCAGCCCCAGCATTTT. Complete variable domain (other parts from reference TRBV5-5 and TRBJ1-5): DAGVTQSPTHLIKTRGQQVTLRCSPISGHKSVSWYQQVLGQGPQFIFQYYEKEERGRGNFPDRFSARQFPNYSSELNVNALLLGDSALYLCASSLEPGGGQPQHFGDGTRLSIL.

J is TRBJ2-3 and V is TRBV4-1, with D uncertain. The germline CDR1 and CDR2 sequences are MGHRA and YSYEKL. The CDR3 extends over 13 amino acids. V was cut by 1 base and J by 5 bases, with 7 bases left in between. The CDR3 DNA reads TGCGCCAGCAGCCAAGCGATTGGAGATACGCAGTATTTT. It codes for CASSQAIGDTQYF.

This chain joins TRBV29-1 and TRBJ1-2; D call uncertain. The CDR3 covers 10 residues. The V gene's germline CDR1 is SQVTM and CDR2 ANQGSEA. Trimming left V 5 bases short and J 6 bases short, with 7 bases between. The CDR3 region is CSVFADGYTF. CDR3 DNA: TGCAGCGTTTTCGCCGATGGCTACACCTTC.

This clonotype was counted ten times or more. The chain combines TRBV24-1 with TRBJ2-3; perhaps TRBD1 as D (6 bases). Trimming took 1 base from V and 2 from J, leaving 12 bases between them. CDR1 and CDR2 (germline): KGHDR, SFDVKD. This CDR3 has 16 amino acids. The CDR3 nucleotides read TGTGCCACCAGTGATTTTGGCAGGGGCCTCACAGATACGCAGTATTTT. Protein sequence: CATSDFGRGLTDTQYF.